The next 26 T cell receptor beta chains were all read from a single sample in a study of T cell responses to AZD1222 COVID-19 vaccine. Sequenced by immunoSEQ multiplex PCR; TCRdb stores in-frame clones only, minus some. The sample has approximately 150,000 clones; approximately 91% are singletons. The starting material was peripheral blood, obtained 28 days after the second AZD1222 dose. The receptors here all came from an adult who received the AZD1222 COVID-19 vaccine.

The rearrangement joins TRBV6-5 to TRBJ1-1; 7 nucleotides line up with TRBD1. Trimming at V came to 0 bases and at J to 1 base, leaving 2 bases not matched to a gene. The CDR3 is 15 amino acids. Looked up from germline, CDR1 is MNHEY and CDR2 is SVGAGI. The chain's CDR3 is CASSYSGQRNTEAFF. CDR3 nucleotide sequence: TGTGCCAGCAGTTACTCGGGACAGAGGAACACTGAAGCTTTCTTT.

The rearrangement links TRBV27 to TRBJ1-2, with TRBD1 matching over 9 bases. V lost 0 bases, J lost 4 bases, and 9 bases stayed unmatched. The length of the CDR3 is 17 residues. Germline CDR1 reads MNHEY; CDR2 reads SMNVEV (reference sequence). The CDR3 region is CASSLSPGGTGTYGYTF. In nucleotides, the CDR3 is TGTGCCAGCAGTTTATCGCCCGGCGGGACAGGGACCTATGGCTACACCTTC.

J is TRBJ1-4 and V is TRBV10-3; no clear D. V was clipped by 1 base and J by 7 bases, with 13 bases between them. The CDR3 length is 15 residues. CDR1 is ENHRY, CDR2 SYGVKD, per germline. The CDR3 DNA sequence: TGTGCCATCAGTGAGTTCTCCGACGTGGGTGAAAAACTGTTTTTT. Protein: CAISEFSDVGEKLFF.

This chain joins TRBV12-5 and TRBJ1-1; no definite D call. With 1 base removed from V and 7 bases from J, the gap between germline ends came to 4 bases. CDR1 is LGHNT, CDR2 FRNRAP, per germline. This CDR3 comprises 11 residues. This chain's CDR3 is CASGLGSEAFF. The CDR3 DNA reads TGTGCTAGTGGTTTGGGCAGTGAAGCTTTCTTT.

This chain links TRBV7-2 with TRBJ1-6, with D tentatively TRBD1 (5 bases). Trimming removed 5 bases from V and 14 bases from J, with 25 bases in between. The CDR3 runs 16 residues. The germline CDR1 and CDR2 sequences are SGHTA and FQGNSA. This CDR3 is CASSQPGGNAQLALHF. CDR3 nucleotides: TGTGCCAGCAGCCAGCCGGGGGGAAATGCCCAGTTGGCCCTCCACTTT.

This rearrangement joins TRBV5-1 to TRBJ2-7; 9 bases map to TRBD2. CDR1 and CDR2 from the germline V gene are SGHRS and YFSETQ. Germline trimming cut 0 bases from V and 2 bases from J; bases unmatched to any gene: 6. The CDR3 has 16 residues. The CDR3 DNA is TGCGCCAGCAGCTTGGCCCCAGCGGGAGGAGCCTACGAGCAGTACTTC. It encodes CASSLAPAGGAYEQYF.

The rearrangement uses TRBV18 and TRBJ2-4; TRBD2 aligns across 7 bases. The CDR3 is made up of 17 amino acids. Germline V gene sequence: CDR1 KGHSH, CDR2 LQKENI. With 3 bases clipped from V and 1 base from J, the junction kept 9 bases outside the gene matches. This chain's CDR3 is CASSPTGGVAAKNIQYF. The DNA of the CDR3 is TGTGCCAGCTCACCTACGGGGGGAGTGGCGGCCAAAAACATTCAGTACTTC.

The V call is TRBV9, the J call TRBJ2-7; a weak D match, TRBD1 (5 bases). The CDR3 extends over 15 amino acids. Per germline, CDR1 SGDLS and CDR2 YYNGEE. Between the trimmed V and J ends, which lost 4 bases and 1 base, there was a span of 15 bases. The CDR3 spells CASSPQTDLSYEQYF. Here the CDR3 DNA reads TGTGCCAGCAGCCCCCAGACAGACCTGTCCTACGAGCAGTACTTC.

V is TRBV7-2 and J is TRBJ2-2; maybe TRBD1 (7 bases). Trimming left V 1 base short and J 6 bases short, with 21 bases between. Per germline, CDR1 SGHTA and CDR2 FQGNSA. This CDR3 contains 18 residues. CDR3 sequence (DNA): TGTGCCAGCAGCTTAGGGGCCCGGCGGGACAGTAGGGCCGGGGAGCTGTTTTTT. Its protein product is CASSLGARRDSRAGELFF.

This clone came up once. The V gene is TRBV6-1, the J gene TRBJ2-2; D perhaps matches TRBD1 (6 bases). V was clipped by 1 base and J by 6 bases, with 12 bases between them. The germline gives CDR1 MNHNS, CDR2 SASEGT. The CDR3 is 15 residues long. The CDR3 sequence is CASSEGVGQSGELFF. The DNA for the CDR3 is TGTGCCAGCAGTGAAGGGGTCGGACAGTCCGGGGAGCTGTTTTTT.

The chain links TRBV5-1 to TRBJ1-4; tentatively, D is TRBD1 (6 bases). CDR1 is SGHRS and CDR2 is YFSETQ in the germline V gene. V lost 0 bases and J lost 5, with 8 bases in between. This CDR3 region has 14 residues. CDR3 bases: TGCGCCAGCAGCTTGGTTACAGGGAATGAAAAACTGTTTTTT. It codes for CASSLVTGNEKLFF.

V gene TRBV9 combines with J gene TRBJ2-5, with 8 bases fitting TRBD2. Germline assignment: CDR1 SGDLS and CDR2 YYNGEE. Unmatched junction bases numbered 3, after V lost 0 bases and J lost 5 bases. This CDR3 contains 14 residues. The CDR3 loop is CASSVASSGETQYF. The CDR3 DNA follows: TGTGCCAGCAGCGTAGCGTCTAGCGGGGAGACCCAGTACTTC.

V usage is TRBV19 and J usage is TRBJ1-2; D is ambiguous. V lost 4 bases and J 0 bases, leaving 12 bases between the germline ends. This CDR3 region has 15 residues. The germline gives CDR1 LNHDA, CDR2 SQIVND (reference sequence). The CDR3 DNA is TGTGCCAGTAGTACCGAAGACGCAGCTAACTATGGCTACACCTTC. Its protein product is CASSTEDAANYGYTF.

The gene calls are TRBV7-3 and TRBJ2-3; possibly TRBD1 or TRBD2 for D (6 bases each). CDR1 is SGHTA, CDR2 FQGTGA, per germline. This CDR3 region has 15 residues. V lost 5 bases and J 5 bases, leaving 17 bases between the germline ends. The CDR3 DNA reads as TGTGCCAGCAGCCCGACGACAGGAGCGGGAGATACGCAGTATTTT. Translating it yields CASSPTTGAGDTQYF.

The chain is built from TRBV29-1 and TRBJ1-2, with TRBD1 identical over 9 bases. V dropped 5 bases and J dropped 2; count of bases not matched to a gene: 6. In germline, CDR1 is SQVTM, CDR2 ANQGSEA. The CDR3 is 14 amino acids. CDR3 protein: CSVNRDRDNYGYTF. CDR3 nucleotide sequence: TGCAGCGTTAATCGGGACAGGGACAACTATGGCTACACCTTC.

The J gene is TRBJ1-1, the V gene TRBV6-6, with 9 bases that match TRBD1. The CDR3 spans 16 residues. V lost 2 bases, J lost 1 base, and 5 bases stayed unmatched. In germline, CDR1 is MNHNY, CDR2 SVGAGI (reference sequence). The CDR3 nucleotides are TGTGCCAGCAGTTACACCAGGACAGGGGCGAACACTGAAGCTTTCTTT. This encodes CASSYTRTGANTEAFF.

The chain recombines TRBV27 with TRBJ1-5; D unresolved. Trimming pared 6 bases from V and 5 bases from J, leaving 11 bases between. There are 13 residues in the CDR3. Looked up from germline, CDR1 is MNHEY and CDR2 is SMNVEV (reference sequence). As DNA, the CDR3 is TGTGCCAGCAGCCGTAACCTCTATCAGCCCCAGCATTTT. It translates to CASSRNLYQPQHF.

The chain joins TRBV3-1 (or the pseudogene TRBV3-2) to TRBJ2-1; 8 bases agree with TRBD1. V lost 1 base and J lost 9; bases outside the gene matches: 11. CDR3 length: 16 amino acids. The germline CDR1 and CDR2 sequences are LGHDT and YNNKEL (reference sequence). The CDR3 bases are TGTGCCAGCAGCCAAGCCGGACAGGGAGCATGGGGTGAGCAGTTCTTC. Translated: CASSQAGQGAWGEQFF.

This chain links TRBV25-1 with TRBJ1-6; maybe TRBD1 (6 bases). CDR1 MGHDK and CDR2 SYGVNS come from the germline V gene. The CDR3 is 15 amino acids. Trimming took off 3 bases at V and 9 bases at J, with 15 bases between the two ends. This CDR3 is CASSDRAGVGSPLHF. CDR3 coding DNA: TGTGCCAGCAGTGATCGGGCAGGGGTGGGTTCACCCCTCCACTTT. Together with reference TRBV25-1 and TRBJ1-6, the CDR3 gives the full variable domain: EADIYQTPRYLVIGTGKKITLECSQTMGHDKMYWYQQDPGMELHLIHYSYGVNSTEKGDLSSESTVSRIRTEHFPLTLESARPSHTSQYLCASSDRAGVGSPLHFGNGTRLTVT.

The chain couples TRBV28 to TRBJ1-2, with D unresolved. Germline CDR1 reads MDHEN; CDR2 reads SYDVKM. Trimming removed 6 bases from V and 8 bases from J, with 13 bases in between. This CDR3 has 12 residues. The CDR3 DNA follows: TGTGCCAGCAGACCCGGGGTTAGAGGCTACACCTTC. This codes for CASRPGVRGYTF.

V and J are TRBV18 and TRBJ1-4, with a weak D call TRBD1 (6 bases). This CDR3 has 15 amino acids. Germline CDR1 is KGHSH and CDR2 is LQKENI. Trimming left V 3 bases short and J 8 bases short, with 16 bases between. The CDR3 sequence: CASSPQQGRDEKLFF. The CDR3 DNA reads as TGTGCCAGCTCACCCCAACAGGGAAGAGACGAAAAACTGTTTTTT.

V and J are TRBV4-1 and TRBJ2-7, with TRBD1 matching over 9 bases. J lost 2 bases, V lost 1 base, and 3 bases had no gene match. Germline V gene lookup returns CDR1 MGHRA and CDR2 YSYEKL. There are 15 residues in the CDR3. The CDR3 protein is CASSQAGTGTYEQYF. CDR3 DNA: TGCGCCAGCAGCCAAGCTGGGACAGGGACCTACGAGCAGTACTTC.

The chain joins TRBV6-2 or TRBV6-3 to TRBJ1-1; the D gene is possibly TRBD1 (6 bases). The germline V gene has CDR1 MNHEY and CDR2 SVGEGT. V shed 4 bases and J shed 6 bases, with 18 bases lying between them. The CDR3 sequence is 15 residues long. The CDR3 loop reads CASSFARTGFSEAFF. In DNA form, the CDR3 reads TGTGCCAGCAGTTTCGCCCGAACAGGGTTCTCTGAAGCTTTCTTT.

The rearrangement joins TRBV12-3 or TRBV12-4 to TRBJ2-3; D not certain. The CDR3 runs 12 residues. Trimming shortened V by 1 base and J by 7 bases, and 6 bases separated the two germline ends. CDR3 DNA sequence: TGTGCCAGCAGTTTAGATTGGCATACGCAGTATTTT. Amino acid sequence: CASSLDWHTQYF.

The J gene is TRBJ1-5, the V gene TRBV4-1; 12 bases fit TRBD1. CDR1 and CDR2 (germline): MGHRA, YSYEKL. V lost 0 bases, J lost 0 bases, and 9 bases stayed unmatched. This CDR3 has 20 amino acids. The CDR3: CASSQDWGQGALISNQPQHF. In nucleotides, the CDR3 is TGCGCCAGCAGCCAAGATTGGGGACAGGGGGCACTAATTAGCAATCAGCCCCAGCATTTT.

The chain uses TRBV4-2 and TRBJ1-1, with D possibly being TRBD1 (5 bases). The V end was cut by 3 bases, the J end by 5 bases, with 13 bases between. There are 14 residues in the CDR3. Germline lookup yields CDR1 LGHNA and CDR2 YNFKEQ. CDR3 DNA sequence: TGTGCCAGCAGCCAGGGCAGGGTGGAAACTGAAGCTTTCTTT. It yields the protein CASSQGRVETEAFF.